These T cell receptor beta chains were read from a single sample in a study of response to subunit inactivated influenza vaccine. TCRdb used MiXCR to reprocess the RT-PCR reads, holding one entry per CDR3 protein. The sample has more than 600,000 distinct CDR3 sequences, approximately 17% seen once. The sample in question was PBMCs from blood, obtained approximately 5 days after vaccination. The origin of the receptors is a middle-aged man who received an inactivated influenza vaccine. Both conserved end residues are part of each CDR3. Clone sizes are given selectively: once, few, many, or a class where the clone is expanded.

CDR3: CASSSAGSHTGELFF
V: TRBV12-3/TRBV12-4
length: 15
J: TRBJ2-2
size: many

CDR3: CASSQSLAGELFF
V: TRBV14
length: 13
J: TRBJ2-2
size: -

CDR3: CASSDGGSQETQYF
V: TRBV4-1
length: 14
J: TRBJ2-5
size: few

CDR3: CASSYLNENEQFF
V: TRBV6-5
length: 13
J: TRBJ2-1
size: many

CDR3: CASSLGHTTGPDTQYF
V: TRBV7-9
length: 16
J: TRBJ2-3
size: few

CDR3: CSALTSGVSYEQYF
V: TRBV20-1
length: 14
J: TRBJ2-7
size: -

CDR3: CASSFQPRTPGWYF
V: TRBV28
length: 14
J: TRBJ2-7
size: few

CDR3: CASSHDRSTYEQYF
V: TRBV4-3
length: 14
J: TRBJ2-7
size: few

CDR3: CASSPGTTIEQYF
V: TRBV11-2
length: 13
J: TRBJ2-7
size: -

CDR3: CASSFVAGGGSYEQYF
V: TRBV7-2
length: 16
J: TRBJ2-7
size: few

CDR3: CASSLDRFGVYEQYF
V: TRBV7-2
length: 15
J: TRBJ2-7
size: few

CDR3: CASSSGTGLRDTQYF
V: TRBV7-9
length: 15
J: TRBJ2-3
size: -

CDR3: CASSHAGTGPYGYTF
V: TRBV4-3
length: 15
J: TRBJ1-2
size: -

CDR3: CSVQGRSYNEQFF
V: TRBV29-1
length: 13
J: TRBJ2-1
size: few

CDR3: CASSPGQRPYEQYF
V: TRBV9
length: 14
J: TRBJ2-7
size: many

CDR3: CATLADNYNEQFF
V: TRBV10-3
length: 13
J: TRBJ2-1
size: -

CDR3: CATGAGMFTGELFF
V: TRBV7-8
length: 14
J: TRBJ2-2
size: -

CDR3: CASRPRLAGYNEQFF
V: TRBV6-1
length: 15
J: TRBJ2-1
size: few

CDR3: CASSRTREQYF
V: TRBV18
length: 11
J: TRBJ2-7
size: -

CDR3: CSVVLRTKTDTQYF
V: TRBV29-1
length: 14
J: TRBJ2-3
size: few

CDR3: CSAPRTSGSEQYF
V: TRBV20-1
length: 13
J: TRBJ2-7
size: few

CDR3: CASSSGQAPYGELFF
V: TRBV5-1
length: 15
J: TRBJ2-2
size: -

CDR3: CASSSRVRGMKNTGELFF
V: TRBV11-2
length: 18
J: TRBJ2-2
size: -

CDR3: CASSLSGGAAYEQYF
V: TRBV28
length: 15
J: TRBJ2-7
size: -

CDR3: CASSKGTPAGTQYF
V: TRBV19
length: 14
J: TRBJ2-3
size: few

CDR3: CASSFGVANYGYTF
V: TRBV12-3/TRBV12-4
length: 14
J: TRBJ1-2
size: once

CDR3: CASSLESRSDTQYF
V: TRBV12-3/TRBV12-4
length: 14
J: TRBJ2-3
size: -

CDR3: CSARLFGTAKGEAFF
V: TRBV20-1
length: 15
J: TRBJ1-1
size: -

CDR3: CSAATPPYGYTF
V: TRBV20-1
length: 12
J: TRBJ1-2
size: few

CDR3: CSARDRQALRETQYF
V: TRBV20-1
length: 15
J: TRBJ2-5
size: few

CDR3: CASSSAMGRYGELFF
V: TRBV7-2
length: 15
J: TRBJ2-2
size: few

CDR3: CASSHPGRSTDTQYF
V: TRBV4-1
length: 15
J: TRBJ2-3
size: few

CDR3: CASRRAGGPKDTQYF
V: TRBV11-2
length: 15
J: TRBJ2-3
size: many

CDR3: CSVVTDTDTQYF
V: TRBV29-1
length: 12
J: TRBJ2-3
size: few

CDR3: CASSLASGSFNTGELFF
V: TRBV7-2
length: 17
J: TRBJ2-2
size: -

CDR3: CASSLGTRLTGELFF
V: TRBV7-2
length: 15
J: TRBJ2-2
size: few

CDR3: CSVSTGTGDYEQYF
V: TRBV29-1
length: 14
J: TRBJ2-7
size: few

CDR3: CASSMASGGSYEQYF
V: TRBV19
length: 15
J: TRBJ2-7
size: few

CDR3: CSVGQGSYNEQFF
V: TRBV29-1
length: 13
J: TRBJ2-1
size: many

CDR3: CATSDPSRGGHEQYF
V: TRBV24-1
length: 15
J: TRBJ2-7
size: few

CDR3: CSAIGGDQKFTF
V: TRBV20-1
length: 12
J: TRBJ1-2
size: -

CDR3: CASSHYRGTQGTDTQYF
V: TRBV12-3/TRBV12-4
length: 17
J: TRBJ2-3
size: -